These 17 T cell receptor beta chains were all obtained from the same sample, sequenced in a study of blood T cell repertoires in COVID-19. Repertoires were generated with immunoSEQ multiplex PCR, while TCRdb's copy carries only in-frame clones and drops some. The data contain 300,000 or so clones, roughly 90% of them singletons. Sequences were obtained from peripheral blood. The receptors come from a woman between 25 and 40 years old with COVID-19, enrolled during active disease.

The chain combines TRBV19 with TRBJ2-2; D may be TRBD1 (5 bases). Germline CDR1 reads LNHDA; CDR2 reads SQIVND (reference sequence). The CDR3 runs 13 residues. V lost 7 bases to trimming and J lost 7 bases, with 13 bases between them. The CDR3 here is CASTPGQYGELFF. The CDR3 coding sequence is TGTGCCAGTACCCCCGGACAATACGGGGAGCTGTTTTTT.

This clone was found once. J is TRBJ1-3 and V is TRBV29-1, with D perhaps TRBD1 (5 bases). The CDR3 has 15 residues. Trimming shortened V by 7 bases and J by 2 bases, and 18 bases separated the two germline ends. CDR1 is SQVTM, CDR2 ANQGSEA, per germline. CDR3 sequence reads: CSARKGTGPGNTIYF. CDR3 nucleotides: TGCAGCGCCCGAAAAGGAACAGGTCCTGGAAACACCATATATTTT. Variable domain in full (rest from reference TRBV29-1 and TRBJ1-3): SAVISQKPSRDICQRGTSLTIQCQVDSQVTMMFWYRQQPGQSLTLIATANQGSEATYESGFVIDKFPISRPNLTFSTLTVSNMSPEDSSIYLCSARKGTGPGNTIYFGEGSWLTVV.

The chain employs TRBV6-5 and TRBJ1-2; 7 bases are shared with TRBD1. The J segment lost 8 bases and the V segment lost 0 bases, leaving 6 bases of the junction unmatched. Looked up from germline, CDR1 is MNHEY and CDR2 is SVGAGI. This CDR3 has 14 amino acids. CDR3 DNA sequence: TGTGCCAGCAGTTACTCGTCAGGGGGTAGAGGCTACACCTTC. Translation: CASSYSSGGRGYTF.

The V call is TRBV11-3, the J call TRBJ2-1, with TRBD2 identical over 12 bases. The CDR3 has 15 amino acids. Per the germline V gene, CDR1 is SGHNT and CDR2 is YENEEA. V gave up 5 bases and J gave up 9 bases; unmatched junction bases: 8. The DNA of the CDR3 is TGTGCCAGCAGCGCCCATCCGACTAGCGGGGGTGAGCAGTTCTTC. As protein: CASSAHPTSGGEQFF.

This clone was seen repeatedly, ten times or more. The chain employs TRBV13 and TRBJ2-1, with TRBD2 identical over 13 bases. This CDR3 has 15 residues. The junction had 7 bases not matched to a gene; V was cut back by 5 bases and J by 9 bases. Germline V lookup: CDR1 PRHDT, CDR2 FYEKMQ (reference sequence). Here the CDR3 DNA reads TGTGCCAGCAGCGCCGGACTAGCGGGAGTTGGTGAGCAGTTCTTC. Encoded protein: CASSAGLAGVGEQFF.

The genes are TRBV30 and TRBJ1-2; no reliable D call. The CDR3 consists of 12 residues. Deletions cut 3 bases from V and 8 bases from J, with 13 bases between. Per germline, CDR1 GTSNPN and CDR2 SVGIG (reference sequence). The CDR3 bases are TGTGCCTGGAGGGGGAGCGTGGACGGCTACACCTTC. As protein: CAWRGSVDGYTF.

The V call is TRBV6-5, the J call TRBJ2-7; the match to TRBD2 covers 8 bases. The trim removed 6 bases at V and 3 bases at J, leaving 7 bases unmatched. Germline V gene sequence: CDR1 MNHEY, CDR2 SVGAGI. The CDR3 runs 14 residues. The CDR3 is CASSLAGRGYEQYF. CDR3 DNA: TGTGCCAGCAGCTTAGCGGGAAGGGGCTACGAGCAGTACTTC.

The chain couples TRBV15 to TRBJ2-3; weak D call: TRBD2 (6 bases). Germline loops: CDR1 LNHNV, CDR2 YYDKDF (reference sequence). CDR3 length equals 17 residues. Trimming stripped 1 base from V and 8 bases from J, with 22 bases between. The CDR3 nucleotides are TGTGCCACCAGCAGAGGGACCGGGCCTAGCGCTGGGGGTACGCAGTATTTT. Protein sequence: CATSRGTGPSAGGTQYF.

J is TRBJ2-3 and V is TRBV24-1; 7 bases map to TRBD1. The CDR3 runs 17 residues. From germline, CDR1 is KGHDR and CDR2 SFDVKD. The ends lost 3 bases at V and 2 bases at J; junction bases unmatched: 10. Here the CDR3 reads CATSDPGQEQITDTQYF. The CDR3 coding sequence is TGTGCCACCAGTGATCCCGGACAGGAGCAAATCACAGATACGCAGTATTTT.

This clone was detected once. The chain has TRBV6-5 and TRBJ1-1; the D is unclear. The CDR3 runs 16 residues. Germline V lookup: CDR1 MNHEY, CDR2 SVGAGI. V was clipped by 4 bases and J by 1 base, with 16 bases between them. The CDR3 reads CASSFNNYRRNTEAFF. The CDR3 nucleotides are TGTGCCAGCAGTTTTAATAACTACCGACGGAACACTGAAGCTTTCTTT.

This chain joins TRBV10-3 and TRBJ2-5; 9 bases are a match to TRBD1. The germline V gene has CDR1 ENHRY and CDR2 SYGVKD. The junction had 10 bases not matched to a gene; V was cut back by 10 bases and J by 4 bases. There are 14 residues in the CDR3. CDR3 DNA: TGTGCCACCCAGGGACAGGGAGGCCCAGAGACCCAGTACTTC. Amino acid sequence: CATQGQGGPETQYF.

The rearrangement links TRBV30 to TRBJ2-5; TRBD2 matches at 15 bases. The V gene end was trimmed by 4 bases and the J gene end by 1 base; junction bases not matched to a gene: 13. The CDR3 loop spans 19 amino acids. Germline values: CDR1 GTSNPN, CDR2 SVGIG (reference sequence). The CDR3 is CAWNLKGGLAGGSQETQYF. In DNA form, the CDR3 reads TGTGCCTGGAACCTTAAGGGAGGACTAGCGGGAGGGTCCCAAGAGACCCAGTACTTC.

This rearrangement joins TRBV7-8 to TRBJ1-1, with D possibly being TRBD1 (5 bases). V was trimmed by 5 bases and J by 11 bases, leaving 15 bases between them. CDR3 length: 12 residues. Germline V gives CDR1 SGHVS, CDR2 FQNEAQ. The DNA of the CDR3 is TGTGCCAGCAGCCCCCGACAGCTAGAGGCTTTCTTT. Translating it yields CASSPRQLEAFF.

Written as DNA, the CDR3 is TGTGCCTGGAGTGTCCGGACAGTGGAAAAACTGTTTTTT. Translated, it gives CAWSVRTVEKLFF. The V call is TRBV30, the J call TRBJ1-4; D is perhaps TRBD1 (6 bases). The germline gives CDR1 GTSNPN, CDR2 SVGIG (reference sequence). Trimming removed 0 bases at V and 8 bases at J, with 10 bases between. CDR3 length equals 13 residues.

The chain carries TRBV25-1 and TRBJ2-5; 12 nucleotides line up with TRBD2. This CDR3 has 15 amino acids. Germline V gene data show CDR1 as MGHDK and CDR2 as SYGVNS. V shed 2 bases, J shed 4 bases, and the junction held 2 bases outside the gene matches. The CDR3 here is CASSERLAGAETQYF. The CDR3 DNA reads TGTGCCAGCAGTGAACGACTAGCGGGAGCAGAGACCCAGTACTTC.

The V call is TRBV18, the J call TRBJ1-1; TRBD1 agrees at 10 bases. Germline trimming cut 4 bases from V and 6 bases from J; bases unmatched to any gene: 11. The CDR3 is 16 amino acids. Germline V gives CDR1 KGHSH, CDR2 LQKENI. The DNA of the CDR3 is TGTGCCAGCTCACAGGTGGCTGGACAGGGGGTGCCTGAAGCTTTCTTT. Protein product: CASSQVAGQGVPEAFF.

This chain connects TRBV19 to TRBJ2-1; 7 bases fit TRBD2. The V gene end was trimmed by 3 bases and the J gene end by 2 bases; junction bases not matched to a gene: 4. The CDR3 length is 15 residues. Germline V lookup: CDR1 LNHDA, CDR2 SQIVND (reference sequence). The CDR3 here is CASSMASGAYNEQFF. Here the CDR3 DNA reads TGTGCCAGTAGTATGGCGAGCGGGGCCTACAATGAGCAGTTCTTC.